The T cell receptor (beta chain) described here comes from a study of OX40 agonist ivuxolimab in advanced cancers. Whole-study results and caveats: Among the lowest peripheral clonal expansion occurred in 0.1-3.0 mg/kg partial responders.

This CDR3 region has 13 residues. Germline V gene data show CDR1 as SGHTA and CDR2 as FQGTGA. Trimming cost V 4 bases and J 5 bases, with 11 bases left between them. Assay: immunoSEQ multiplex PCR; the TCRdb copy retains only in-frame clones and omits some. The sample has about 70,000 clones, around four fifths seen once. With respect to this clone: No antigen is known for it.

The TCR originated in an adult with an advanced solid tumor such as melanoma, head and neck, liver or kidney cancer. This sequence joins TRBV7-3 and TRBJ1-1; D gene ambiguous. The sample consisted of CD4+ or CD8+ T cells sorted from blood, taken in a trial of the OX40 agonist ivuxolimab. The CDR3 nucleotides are TGTGCCAGCAGCTACCGGATGGGGACTGAAGCTTTCTTT. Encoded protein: CASSYRMGTEAFF. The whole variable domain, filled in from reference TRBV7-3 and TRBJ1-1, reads GAGVSQTPSNKVTEKGKYVELRCDPISGHTALYWYRQSLGQGPEFLIYFQGTGAADDSGLPNDRFFAVRPEGSVSTLKIQRTERGDSAVYLCASSYRMGTEAFFGQGTRLTVV.